This T cell receptor beta chain was recorded in a study of T cells in narcolepsy. With 7 bases removed from V and 4 bases from J, the gap between germline ends came to 16 bases. This CDR3 comprises 14 residues. The germline gives CDR1 LNHDA, CDR2 SQIVND (reference sequence). Data came from immunoSEQ multiplex PCR; TCRdb stores just in-frame clones and leaves some out. This sample yields around 34,000 clones, of which roughly 80% are seen a single time; roughly 4% belongs to the top ten. The sequenced sample consisted of memory (CD45RA-) CD4+ T cells from blood. The genes are TRBV19 and TRBJ1-1; D not certain. The receptor was isolated from a human donor in good health. The CDR3 reads CASTLGRFATEAFF. The CDR3 bases are TGTGCCAGTACCCTCGGGAGGTTCGCCACTGAAGCTTTCTTT.